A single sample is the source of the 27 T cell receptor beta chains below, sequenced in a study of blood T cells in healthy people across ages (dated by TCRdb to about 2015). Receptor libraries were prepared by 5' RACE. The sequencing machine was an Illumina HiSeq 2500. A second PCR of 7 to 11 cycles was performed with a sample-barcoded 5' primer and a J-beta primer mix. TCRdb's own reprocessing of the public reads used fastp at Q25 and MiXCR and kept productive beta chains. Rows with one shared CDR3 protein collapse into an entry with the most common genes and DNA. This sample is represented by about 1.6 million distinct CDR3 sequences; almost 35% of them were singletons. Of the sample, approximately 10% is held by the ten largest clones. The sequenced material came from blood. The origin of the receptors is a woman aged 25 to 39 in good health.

CDR3 sequence reads: CASSPRTGRDTEAFF. The CDR3 nucleotides read TGTGCCAGCAGCCCCAGGACAGGGAGGGACACTGAAGCTTTCTTT. The chain is built from TRBV3-1 and TRBJ1-1; 8 nucleotides match TRBD1. This CDR3 has 15 residues. The germline CDR1 and CDR2 sequences are LGHDT and YNNKEL (reference sequence). V was pared by 4 bases and J by 3 bases, with 7 bases of the junction left unmatched.

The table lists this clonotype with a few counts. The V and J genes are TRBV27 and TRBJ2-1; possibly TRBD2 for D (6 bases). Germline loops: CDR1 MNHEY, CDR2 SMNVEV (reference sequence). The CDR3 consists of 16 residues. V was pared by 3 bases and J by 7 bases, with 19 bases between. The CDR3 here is CASSFLSGSPGNEQFF. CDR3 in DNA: TGTGCCAGCAGTTTCCTTAGCGGATCACCGGGGAATGAGCAGTTCTTC.

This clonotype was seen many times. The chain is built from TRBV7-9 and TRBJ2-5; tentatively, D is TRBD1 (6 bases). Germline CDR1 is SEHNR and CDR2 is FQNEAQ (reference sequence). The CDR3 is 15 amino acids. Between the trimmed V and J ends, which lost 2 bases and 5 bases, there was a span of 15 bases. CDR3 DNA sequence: TGTGCCAGCAGCTTATCCTTGGGGGCCGGGGAGACCCAGTACTTC. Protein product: CASSLSLGAGETQYF.

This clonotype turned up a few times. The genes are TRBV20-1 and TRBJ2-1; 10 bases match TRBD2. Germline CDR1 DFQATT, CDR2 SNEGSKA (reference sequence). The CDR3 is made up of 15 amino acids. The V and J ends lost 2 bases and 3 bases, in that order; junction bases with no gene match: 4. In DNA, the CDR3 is TGCAGTGCTAGAACTAGCGGGGCCTACTACAATGAGCAGTTCTTC. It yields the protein CSARTSGAYYNEQFF.

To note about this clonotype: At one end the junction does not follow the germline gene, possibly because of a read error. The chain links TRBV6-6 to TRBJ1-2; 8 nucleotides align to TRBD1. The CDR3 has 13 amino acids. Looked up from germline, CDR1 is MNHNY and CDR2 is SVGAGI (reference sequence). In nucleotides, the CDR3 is TGTGCCAGCAGCCTTGGACAGGGCCGTGGCTACATCTTC. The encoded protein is CASSLGQGRGYIF.

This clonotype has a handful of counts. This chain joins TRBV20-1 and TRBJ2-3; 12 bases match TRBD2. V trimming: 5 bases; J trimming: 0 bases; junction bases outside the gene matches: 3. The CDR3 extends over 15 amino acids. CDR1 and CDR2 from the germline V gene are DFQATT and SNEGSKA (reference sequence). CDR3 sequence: CSALAGGGSTDTQYF. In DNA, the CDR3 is TGCAGTGCTCTAGCGGGAGGGGGGAGCACAGATACGCAGTATTTT.

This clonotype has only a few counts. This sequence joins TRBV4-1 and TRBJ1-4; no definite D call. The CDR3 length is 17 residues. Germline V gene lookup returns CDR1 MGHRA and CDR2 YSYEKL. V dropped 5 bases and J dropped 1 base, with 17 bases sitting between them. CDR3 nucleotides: TGCGCCAGCAGCTTTCAGGCGGTCTGGGGAACTAATGAAAAACTGTTTTTT. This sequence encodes CASSFQAVWGTNEKLFF.

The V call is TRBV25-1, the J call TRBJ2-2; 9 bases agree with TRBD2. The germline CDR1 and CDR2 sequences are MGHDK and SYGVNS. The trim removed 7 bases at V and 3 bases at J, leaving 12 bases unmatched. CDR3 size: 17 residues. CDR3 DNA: TGTGCCAGCATCGGGGGTAGCGGGAGAAAGGACACCGGGGAGCTGTTTTTT. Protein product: CASIGGSGRKDTGELFF.

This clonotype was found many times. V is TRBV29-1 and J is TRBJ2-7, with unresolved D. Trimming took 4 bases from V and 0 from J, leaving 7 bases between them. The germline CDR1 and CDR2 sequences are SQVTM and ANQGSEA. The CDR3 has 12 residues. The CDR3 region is CSVGTASYEQYF. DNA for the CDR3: TGCAGCGTTGGTACCGCCTCCTACGAGCAGTACTTC.

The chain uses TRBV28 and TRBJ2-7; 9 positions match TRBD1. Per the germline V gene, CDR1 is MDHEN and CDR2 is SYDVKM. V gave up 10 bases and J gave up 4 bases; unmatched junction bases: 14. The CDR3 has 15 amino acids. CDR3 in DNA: TGTGCCACTACCCCCACCGGGACAGGGAAGTACGAGCAGTACTTC. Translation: CATTPTGTGKYEQYF. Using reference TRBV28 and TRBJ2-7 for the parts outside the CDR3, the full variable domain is DVKVTQSSRYLVKRTGEKVFLECVQDMDHENMFWYRQDPGLGLRLIYFSYDVKMKEKGDIPEGYSVSREKKERFSLILESASTNQTSMYLCATTPTGTGKYEQYFGPGTRLTVT.

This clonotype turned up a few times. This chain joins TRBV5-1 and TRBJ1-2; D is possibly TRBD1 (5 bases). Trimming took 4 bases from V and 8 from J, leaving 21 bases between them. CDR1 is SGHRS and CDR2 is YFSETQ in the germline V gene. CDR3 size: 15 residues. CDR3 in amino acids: CASSLDIGGSEGYTF. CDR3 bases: TGCGCCAGCAGCCTGGACATCGGAGGATCCGAGGGCTACACCTTC.

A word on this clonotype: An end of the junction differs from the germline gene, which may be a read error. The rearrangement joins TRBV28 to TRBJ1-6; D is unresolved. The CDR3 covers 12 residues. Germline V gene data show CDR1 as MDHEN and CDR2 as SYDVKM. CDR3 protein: CASSYEGSPPHF. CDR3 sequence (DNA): TGTGCCAGCAGTTACGAAGGTTCACCCCCCCACTTT.

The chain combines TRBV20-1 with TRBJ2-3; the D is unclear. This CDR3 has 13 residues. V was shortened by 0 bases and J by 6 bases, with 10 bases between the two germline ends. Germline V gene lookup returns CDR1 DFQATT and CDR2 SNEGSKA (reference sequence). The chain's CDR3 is CSARDSRRDTQYF. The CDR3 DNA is TGCAGTGCTAGAGATTCCAGGCGGGATACGCAGTATTTT.

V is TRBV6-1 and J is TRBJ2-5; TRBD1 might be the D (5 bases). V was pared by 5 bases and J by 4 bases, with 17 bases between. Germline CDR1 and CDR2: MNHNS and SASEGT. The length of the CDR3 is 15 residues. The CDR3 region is CASSPLARGRETQYF. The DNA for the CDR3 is TGTGCCAGCAGTCCCCTGGCTAGGGGAAGAGAGACCCAGTACTTC.

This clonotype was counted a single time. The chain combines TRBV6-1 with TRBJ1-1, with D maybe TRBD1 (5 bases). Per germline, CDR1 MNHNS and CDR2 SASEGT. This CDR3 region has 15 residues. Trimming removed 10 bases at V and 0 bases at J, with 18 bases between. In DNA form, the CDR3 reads TGTGCCATCCCGGTCAGGGTGGGGATGAACACTGAAGCTTTCTTT. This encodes CAIPVRVGMNTEAFF.

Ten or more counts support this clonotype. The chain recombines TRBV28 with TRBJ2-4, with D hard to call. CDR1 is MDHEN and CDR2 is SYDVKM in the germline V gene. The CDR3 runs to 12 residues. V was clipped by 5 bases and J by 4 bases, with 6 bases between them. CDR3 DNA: TGTGCCAGCAGTCCCGGGAAAAACATTCAGTACTTC. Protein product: CASSPGKNIQYF.

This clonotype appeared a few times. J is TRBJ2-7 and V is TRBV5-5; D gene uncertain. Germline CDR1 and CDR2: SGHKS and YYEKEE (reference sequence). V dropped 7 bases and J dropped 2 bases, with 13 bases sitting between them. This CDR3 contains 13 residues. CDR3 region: CASGNPSAYEQYF. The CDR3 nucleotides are TGTGCCAGCGGGAATCCGTCGGCCTACGAGCAGTACTTC.

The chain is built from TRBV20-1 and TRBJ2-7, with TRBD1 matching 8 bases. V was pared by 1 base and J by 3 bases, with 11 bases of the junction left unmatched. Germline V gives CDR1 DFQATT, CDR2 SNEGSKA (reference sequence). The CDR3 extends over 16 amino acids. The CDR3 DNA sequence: TGCAGTGCTAGAGGGGGGGTCAGGGGGCAAAACTACGAGCAGTACTTC. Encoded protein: CSARGGVRGQNYEQYF.

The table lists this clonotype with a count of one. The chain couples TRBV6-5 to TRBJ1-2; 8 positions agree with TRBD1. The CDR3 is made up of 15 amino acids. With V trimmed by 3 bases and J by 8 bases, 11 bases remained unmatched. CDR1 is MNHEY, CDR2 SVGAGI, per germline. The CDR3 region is CASSYLRQGKRGYTF. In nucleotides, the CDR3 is TGTGCCAGCAGTTATCTGCGACAGGGGAAAAGGGGCTACACCTTC.

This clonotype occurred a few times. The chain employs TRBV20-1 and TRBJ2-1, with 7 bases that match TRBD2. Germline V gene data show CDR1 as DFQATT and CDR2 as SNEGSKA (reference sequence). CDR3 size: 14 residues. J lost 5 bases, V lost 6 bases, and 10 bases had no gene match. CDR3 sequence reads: CSAPRLAENNEQFF. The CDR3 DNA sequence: TGCAGTGCCCCTCGGCTAGCGGAAAACAATGAGCAGTTCTTC.

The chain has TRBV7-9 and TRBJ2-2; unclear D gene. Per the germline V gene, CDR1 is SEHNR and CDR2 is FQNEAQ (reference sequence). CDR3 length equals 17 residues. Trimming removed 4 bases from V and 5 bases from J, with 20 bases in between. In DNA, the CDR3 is TGTGCCAGCAGCTCGTCCCAGGCTACAAGGTGGACCGGGGAGCTGTTTTTT. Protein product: CASSSSQATRWTGELFF.

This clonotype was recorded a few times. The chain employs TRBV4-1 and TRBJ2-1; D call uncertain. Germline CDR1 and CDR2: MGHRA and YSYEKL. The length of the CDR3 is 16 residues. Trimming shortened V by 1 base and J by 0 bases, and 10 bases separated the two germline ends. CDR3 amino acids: CASSQVSRLSYNEQFF. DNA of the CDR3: TGCGCCAGCAGCCAAGTTTCCCGGCTCTCCTACAATGAGCAGTTCTTC.

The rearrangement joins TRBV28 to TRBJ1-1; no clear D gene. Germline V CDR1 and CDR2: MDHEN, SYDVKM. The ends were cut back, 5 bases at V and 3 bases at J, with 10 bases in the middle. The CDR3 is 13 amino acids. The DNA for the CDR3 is TGTGCCAGCAGTGTGAACTACGACACTGAAGCTTTCTTT. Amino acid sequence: CASSVNYDTEAFF.

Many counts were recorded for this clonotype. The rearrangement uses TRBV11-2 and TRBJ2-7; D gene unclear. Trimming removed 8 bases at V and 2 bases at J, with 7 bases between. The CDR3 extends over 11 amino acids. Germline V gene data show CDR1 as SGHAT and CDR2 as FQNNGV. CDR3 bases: TGTGCCAGCGCCAAGACCTACGAGCAGTACTTC. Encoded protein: CASAKTYEQYF. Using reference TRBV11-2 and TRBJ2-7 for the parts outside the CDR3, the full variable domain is EAGVAQSPRYKIIEKRQSVAFWCNPISGHATLYWYQQILGQGPKLLIQFQNNGVVDDSQLPKDRFSAERLKGVDSTLKIQPAKLEDSAVYLCASAKTYEQYFGPGTRLTVT.

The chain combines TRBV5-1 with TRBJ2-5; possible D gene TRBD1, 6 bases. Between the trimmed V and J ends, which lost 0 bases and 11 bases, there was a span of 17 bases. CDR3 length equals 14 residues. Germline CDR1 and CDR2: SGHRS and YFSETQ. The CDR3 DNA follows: TGCGCCAGCAGCTTGGGGGCAGGGGATGAGGAGCAGTACTTC. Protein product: CASSLGAGDEEQYF.

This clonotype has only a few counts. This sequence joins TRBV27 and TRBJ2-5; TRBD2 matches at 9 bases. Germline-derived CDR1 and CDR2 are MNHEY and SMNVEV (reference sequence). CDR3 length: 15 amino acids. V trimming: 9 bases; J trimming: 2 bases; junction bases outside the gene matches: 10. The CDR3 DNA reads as TGTGCCAGGGACCCGACTAGCGGCAAACAAGAGACCCAGTACTTC. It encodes CARDPTSGKQETQYF.

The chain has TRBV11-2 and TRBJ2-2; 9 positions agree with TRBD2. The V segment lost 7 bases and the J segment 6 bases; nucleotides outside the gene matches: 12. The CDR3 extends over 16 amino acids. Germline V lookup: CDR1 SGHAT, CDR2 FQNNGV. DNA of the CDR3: TGTGCCAGCACTCGAGCGGGGGGCCTAGACTCCGGGGAGCTGTTTTTT. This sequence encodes CASTRAGGLDSGELFF.